These 21 T cell receptor beta chains share one sample of origin, sequenced in a study of T cell changes during pregnancy in multiple sclerosis. Libraries were prepared by immunoSEQ multiplex PCR; TCRdb keeps only in-frame clonotypes and omits some of them. The sample lists 100,000 or so clones; around 93% were seen once. The material was peripheral blood, obtained in the third trimester of pregnancy. These receptors came from a female donor with multiple sclerosis, enrolled in a pregnancy study.

This chain connects TRBV10-3 to TRBJ2-1, with 16 bases identical to TRBD2. Germline V gene lookup returns CDR1 ENHRY and CDR2 SYGVKD. This CDR3 has 18 residues. Germline trimming cut 6 bases from V and 7 bases from J; bases unmatched to any gene: 12. The CDR3 loop reads CAISKPPGLAGGPNEQFF. In DNA, the CDR3 is TGTGCCATCAGCAAACCACCGGGACTAGCGGGAGGGCCTAATGAGCAGTTCTTC.

This clone was picked up one time. The chain recombines TRBV14 with TRBJ2-3; D may be TRBD2 (6 bases). Germline loops: CDR1 SGHDN, CDR2 FVKESK. V lost 0 bases and J lost 0, with 13 bases in between. CDR3 size: 17 residues. The CDR3 protein is CASSQEMGGISTDTQYF. CDR3 nucleotides: TGTGCCAGCAGCCAAGAAATGGGGGGAATTAGCACAGATACGCAGTATTTT.

The chain joins TRBV27 to TRBJ2-2; D uncertain. There are 12 residues in the CDR3. With 2 bases removed from V and 4 bases from J, the gap between germline ends came to 2 bases. The germline V gene encodes CDR1 MNHEY and CDR2 SMNVEV (reference sequence). This CDR3 reads CASSLLTGELFF. Here the CDR3 DNA reads TGTGCCAGCAGTTTACTCACCGGGGAGCTGTTTTTT.

This chain connects TRBV7-2 to TRBJ2-7, with a tentative D call TRBD2 (6 bases). Germline CDR1 is SGHTA and CDR2 is FQGNSA. The CDR3 is made up of 13 amino acids. V lost 5 bases and J 11 bases, leaving 19 bases between the germline ends. The chain's CDR3 is CASSAYTGRGEYF. The CDR3 DNA reads TGTGCCAGCAGCGCGTACACGGGCCGCGGGGAGTACTTC.

This clone was seen only once. This sequence joins TRBV9 and TRBJ2-3; no clear D gene. Trimming shortened V by 3 bases and J by 4 bases, and 9 bases separated the two germline ends. This CDR3 has 13 residues. The germline V gene has CDR1 SGDLS and CDR2 YYNGEE. The CDR3 loop is CASSALAPDTQYF. In DNA, the CDR3 is TGTGCCAGCAGCGCATTAGCTCCAGATACGCAGTATTTT.

The CDR3 DNA sequence: TGTGCCAGCAGTTCAAGCGGGCCCACCCGCTACGAGCAGTACTTC. It codes for CASSSSGPTRYEQYF. The chain couples TRBV27 to TRBJ2-7; D is possibly TRBD2 (6 bases). Per the germline V gene, CDR1 is MNHEY and CDR2 is SMNVEV (reference sequence). Between the trimmed V and J ends, which lost 4 bases and 3 bases, there was a span of 16 bases. This CDR3 contains 15 residues.

This chain uses TRBV7-9 with TRBJ2-7; no firm D call. This CDR3 spans 12 amino acids. Germline V lookup: CDR1 SEHNR, CDR2 FQNEAQ (reference sequence). V lost 5 bases to trimming and J lost 1 base, with 6 bases between them. The CDR3 DNA follows: TGTGCCAGCAGCCTCGGGTCCTACGAGCAGTACTTC. This sequence encodes CASSLGSYEQYF.

The rearrangement uses TRBV6-4 and TRBJ2-7; 7 bases map to TRBD1. CDR3 length: 14 residues. Germline assignment: CDR1 MRHNA and CDR2 SNTAGT. J gave up 0 bases and V 9 bases, and 8 bases lay outside the gene matches. In DNA, the CDR3 is TGTGCCAGTTCGACAGGGCCTAGCTCCTACGAGCAGTACTTC. The encoded protein is CASSTGPSSYEQYF.

The chain carries TRBV6-6 and TRBJ2-2; no clear D gene. The CDR3 consists of 16 residues. The V end lost 5 bases, the J end lost 1 base, and 14 bases lay between the germline ends. Germline CDR1 MNHNY, CDR2 SVGAGI (reference sequence). The CDR3: CASSPTAPVNTGELFF. In DNA form, the CDR3 reads TGTGCCAGCAGTCCCACTGCCCCGGTGAACACCGGGGAGCTGTTTTTT.

This chain uses TRBV30 with TRBJ2-5; possible D gene TRBD1, 6 bases. Germline loops: CDR1 GTSNPN, CDR2 SVGIG (reference sequence). This CDR3 contains 14 residues. Between the trimmed V and J ends, which lost 8 bases and 3 bases, there was a span of 19 bases. The CDR3 is CAAHGGTFKETQYF. In nucleotides, the CDR3 is TGTGCCGCTCATGGGGGCACCTTTAAAGAGACCCAGTACTTC.

The chain combines TRBV4-1 with TRBJ1-2; possible D gene TRBD1, 5 bases. Deletions cut 0 bases from V and 3 bases from J, with 17 bases between. Germline V gene lookup returns CDR1 MGHRA and CDR2 YSYEKL. The CDR3 consists of 17 residues. As DNA, the CDR3 is TGCGCCAGCAGCCAAGAACGGGGGTCGGGGCAGCACTATGGCTACACCTTC. This codes for CASSQERGSGQHYGYTF.

The genes are TRBV5-1 and TRBJ2-3; TRBD2 agrees at 13 bases. This CDR3 has 16 amino acids. Per the germline V gene, CDR1 is SGHRS and CDR2 is YFSETQ. V was pared by 5 bases and J by 2 bases, with 5 bases of the junction left unmatched. The CDR3 here is CASSSLAGGVTDTQYF. The DNA of the CDR3 is TGCGCCAGCAGTTCACTAGCGGGAGGGGTCACAGATACGCAGTATTTT.

Details on this clone: One junction end disagrees with the germline gene, perhaps due to a read error. This rearrangement joins TRBV2 to TRBJ2-7; 8 bases fit TRBD1. CDR3 length: 11 residues. Per germline, CDR1 SNHLY and CDR2 FYNNEI. This CDR3 reads CASSTRTGRFF. The DNA for the CDR3 is TGTGCCAGCAGTACTCGGACAGGGCGGTTCTTC. The full variable domain, rest sourced from reference TRBV2 and TRBJ2-7, is EPEVTQTPSHQVTQMGQEVILRCVPISNHLYFYWYRQILGQKVEFLVSFYNNEISEKSEIFDDQFSVERPDGSNFTLKIRSTKLEDSAMYFCASSTRTGRFFGPGTRLTVT.

The chain uses TRBV11-2 and TRBJ2-2; D is unresolved. The CDR3 loop spans 17 amino acids. Trimming pared 5 bases from V and 2 bases from J, leaving 18 bases between. Germline loops: CDR1 SGHAT, CDR2 FQNNGV. This CDR3 is CASSLKWQKRNTGELFF. CDR3 in DNA: TGTGCCAGCAGCCTGAAATGGCAGAAAAGAAACACCGGGGAGCTGTTTTTT.

The V and J genes are TRBV13 and TRBJ2-1, with 8 positions matching TRBD2. Trimming removed 1 base from V and 4 bases from J; junction bases left unmatched: 9. This CDR3 spans 17 amino acids. Looked up from germline, CDR1 is PRHDT and CDR2 is FYEKMQ (reference sequence). This CDR3 reads CASSLVVESGSYNEQFF. CDR3 coding DNA: TGTGCCAGCAGCTTAGTTGTGGAAAGCGGGAGTTACAATGAGCAGTTCTTC.

The chain has TRBV5-6 and TRBJ2-7, with a tentative D call TRBD1 (5 bases). V was cut by 0 bases and J by 2 bases, with 9 bases left in between. The germline gives CDR1 SGHDT, CDR2 YYEEEE. CDR3 size: 14 residues. The CDR3: CASSLGQLTYEQYF. CDR3 bases: TGTGCCAGCAGCTTGGGACAGCTTACCTACGAGCAGTACTTC. The whole variable domain, remainder taken from reference TRBV5-6 and TRBJ2-7, is DAGVTQSPTHLIKTRGQQVTLRCSPKSGHDTVSWYQQALGQGPQFIFQYYEEEERQRGNFPDRFSGHQFPNYSSELNVNALLLGDSALYLCASSLGQLTYEQYFGPGTRLTVT.

The CDR3 coding sequence is TGTGCCAGCAGTTTTTACAGGGGGCGCGGGGCCAACGTCCTGACTTTC. Translated: CASSFYRGRGANVLTF. The chain is built from TRBV6-5 and TRBJ2-6; TRBD1 aligns across 9 bases. V shed 4 bases and J 4 bases; nucleotides not matched to a gene: 5. The CDR3 length is 16 residues. Germline V gene lookup returns CDR1 MNHEY and CDR2 SVGAGI.

This chain links TRBV27 with TRBJ1-5; 7 bases agree with TRBD1. In germline, CDR1 is MNHEY, CDR2 SMNVEV (reference sequence). The CDR3 has 20 residues. V was clipped by 5 bases and J by 4 bases; unmatched bases: 23. The CDR3 loop reads CASSPSTGRNPLARNQPQHF. The CDR3 nucleotides read TGTGCCAGCAGTCCCTCGACAGGGCGAAATCCCTTGGCACGGAATCAGCCCCAGCATTTT.

The V and J genes are TRBV4-1 and TRBJ1-1; D is undetermined. Germline assignment: CDR1 MGHRA and CDR2 YSYEKL. The ends were cut back, 3 bases at V and 7 bases at J, with 12 bases in the middle. The CDR3 length is 13 residues. The CDR3 loop is CASSQNVNFEAFF. The CDR3 DNA reads as TGCGCCAGCAGCCAGAACGTAAACTTTGAAGCTTTCTTT.

The rearrangement uses TRBV27 and TRBJ2-2, with 9 bases lining up with TRBD1. From germline, CDR1 is MNHEY and CDR2 SMNVEV (reference sequence). The CDR3 runs to 18 residues. V lost 7 bases to trimming and J lost 1 base; unmatched junction nucleotides: 13. CDR3 loop: CASTSWRQGVENTGELFF. The CDR3, as DNA: TGTGCCAGCACGTCCTGGAGACAGGGGGTCGAGAACACCGGGGAGCTGTTTTTT.

J is TRBJ1-1 and V is TRBV19; D uncertain. Looked up from germline, CDR1 is LNHDA and CDR2 is SQIVND (reference sequence). V was shortened by 8 bases and J by 0 bases, with 7 bases between the two germline ends. This CDR3 is built from 12 residues. CDR3 coding DNA: TGTGCCAGTCGCCGGTTGAACACTGAAGCTTTCTTT. Its translation: CASRRLNTEAFF.